The entry that follows covers one TCR beta chain sequence. Its specificity is not known. Germline trimming cut 1 base from V and 0 bases from J; bases unmatched to any gene: 2. Germline V gene sequence: CDR1 MGHRA, CDR2 YSYEKL. CDR3 size: 15 residues. This entry belongs to a study of graft-versus-host responses after intestinal transplantation. Clones were read by immunoSEQ multiplex PCR, and TCRdb kept only the in-frame ones, dropping some. The top ten hold about 7.3% of the sample, which has about 85,000 clones, approximately 90% seen once. Broader study findings: High graft-versus-host to host-versus-graft clonal ratios were seen in allografts of patients with graft-donor T cell macrochimerism.

This clonotype was sampled from a human donor who was the organ donor for an intestinal transplant. The chain employs TRBV4-1 and TRBJ1-1; 7 bases are a match to TRBD1. Sequenced material: unstimulated CD8+ T cells sorted from spleen or lymph node cells, taken before transplant. The CDR3 DNA is TGCGCCAGCAGCCAAGGACAGGGCCTGAACACTGAAGCTTTCTTT. Encoded protein: CASSQGQGLNTEAFF.